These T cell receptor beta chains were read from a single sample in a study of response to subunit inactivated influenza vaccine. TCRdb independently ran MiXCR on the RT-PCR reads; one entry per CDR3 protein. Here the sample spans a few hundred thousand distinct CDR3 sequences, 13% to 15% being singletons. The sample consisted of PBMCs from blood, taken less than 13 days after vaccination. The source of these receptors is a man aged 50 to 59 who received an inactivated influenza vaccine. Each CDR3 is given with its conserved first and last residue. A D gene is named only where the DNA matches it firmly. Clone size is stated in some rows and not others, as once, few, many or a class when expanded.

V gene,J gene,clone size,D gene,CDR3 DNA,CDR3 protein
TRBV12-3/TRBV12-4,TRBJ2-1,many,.,TGTGCCAGCAGGCCTCGGGAAGCGGCCTACAATGAGCAGTTCTTC,CASRPREAAYNEQFF
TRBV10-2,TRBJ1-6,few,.,TGCGCCAGCAGTGATATAGCATGGCAACCGATTCCTAATTCACCCCTCCACTTT,CASSDIAWQPIPNSPLHF
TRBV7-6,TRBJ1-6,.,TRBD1,TGTGCCAGCAGCGCCAAAATCCCGGGACAGACTAATTCACCCCTCCACTTT,CASSAKIPGQTNSPLHF
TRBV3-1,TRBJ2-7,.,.,TGTGCCAGCAGCTTAGGAGGGCAGGGCAAGTACGAGCAGTACTTC,CASSLGGQGKYEQYF
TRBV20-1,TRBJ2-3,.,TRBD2,TGCAGTGTCCGTGGAATAAAGCGGGGGCTCACAGATACGCAGTATTTT,CSVRGIKRGLTDTQYF
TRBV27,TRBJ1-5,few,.,TGTGCCAGCAGCCGTAATGACGGCAATCAGCCCCAGCATTTT,CASSRNDGNQPQHF
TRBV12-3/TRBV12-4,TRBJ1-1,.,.,TGTGCCAGCAGTTTAGGCGCAGGGACCACTGAAGCTTTCTTT,CASSLGAGTTEAFF
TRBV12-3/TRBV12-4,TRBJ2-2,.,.,TGTGCCAGCAGTTTAGCTAGCGGTAACACCGGGGTGCTGTTTTTT,CASSLASGNTGVLFF
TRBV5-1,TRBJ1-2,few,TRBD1,TGCGCCAGCAAACCGGGACAGGGGGACTATGGCTACACCTTC,CASKPGQGDYGYTF
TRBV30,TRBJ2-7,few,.,TGTGCCTGTGTTAAGGACAGCTCCTACGAGCAGTACTTC,CACVKDSSYEQYF
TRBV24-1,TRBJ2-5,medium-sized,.,TGTGCCACCAGTGATATAGCCGGGGCCGACGGGGAGACCCAGTACTTC,CATSDIAGADGETQYF
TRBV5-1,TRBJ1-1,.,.,TGCGCCAGCAGCTTGACTTCTGTACTGAACACTGAAGCTTTCTTT,CASSLTSVLNTEAFF
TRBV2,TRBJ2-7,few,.,TGTGCCAGCAGTGCCAACTCCTACGAGCAGTACTTC,CASSANSYEQYF
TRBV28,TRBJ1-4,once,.,TGTGCCAGCAGCCCTCGAAGGTGGAGGGTGGGTGAAAAACTGTTTTTT,CASSPRRWRVGEKLFF
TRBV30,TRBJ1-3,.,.,TGTGCCTGGAGTGTTGGGGGATCTGGAAACACCATATATTTT,CAWSVGGSGNTIYF
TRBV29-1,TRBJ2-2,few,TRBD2,TGCAGCGTTGACGGGGGGGAAACCGGGGAGCTGTTTTTT,CSVDGGETGELFF
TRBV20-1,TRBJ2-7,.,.,TGCAGTGCTAGAGACAGGACGGTATACTACGAGCAGTACTTC,CSARDRTVYYEQYF
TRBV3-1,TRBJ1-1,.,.,TGTGCCAGCAGCCAAGAGGGGACCTTCATGAACACTGAAGCTTTCTTT,CASSQEGTFMNTEAFF
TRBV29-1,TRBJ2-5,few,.,TGCAGCGTGGAGAGGCTGACTCAAGAGACCCAGTACTTC,CSVERLTQETQYF
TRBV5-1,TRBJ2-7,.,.,TGCGCCAGCAGCTGGTCGAGCAACTACGAGCAGTACTTC,CASSWSSNYEQYF
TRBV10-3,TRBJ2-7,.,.,TGTGCCATCAGGCAAACAGGTTTAACGGGAGATCGACCAACCTACGAGCAGTACTTC,CAIRQTGLTGDRPTYEQYF
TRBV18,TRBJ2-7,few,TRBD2,TGTGCCAGCTCACCACCTGGGCGGCTAGCGGGACCATACGAGCAGTACTTC,CASSPPGRLAGPYEQYF
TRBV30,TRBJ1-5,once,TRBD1,TGTGCCTGGAGTGTAGGGACAGCCAATCACCCCCAGCATTTT,CAWSVGTANHPQHF
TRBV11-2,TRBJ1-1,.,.,TGTGCCAGCAGCTTAGTCCGGTATGCTTTCTTT,CASSLVRYAFF
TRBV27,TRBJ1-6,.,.,TGTGCCAGCAGTTTCAGTGGGTCAGGAAGCTCCTATAATTCACCCCTCCACTTT,CASSFSGSGSSYNSPLHF
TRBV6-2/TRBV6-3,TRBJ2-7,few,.,TGTGCCAGCAGACACGATGGGGGGCCCACCTACGAGCAGTACTTC,CASRHDGGPTYEQYF
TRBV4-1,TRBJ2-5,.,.,TGCGCCAGCAGCCAAGACCGTCGGGGACTGGCACAAGAGACCCAGTACTTC,CASSQDRRGLAQETQYF
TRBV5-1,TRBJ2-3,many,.,TGCGCCAGCAGCTCTATAGGGAGCACAGATACGCAGTATTTT,CASSSIGSTDTQYF
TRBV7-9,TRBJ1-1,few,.,TGTGCCAGCAGCTTAGGGGCCCGGGGGTCGGGAGCTTTCTTT,CASSLGARGSGAFF
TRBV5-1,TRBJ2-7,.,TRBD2,TGCGCCAGCAGCGTTGGGACTAGCGTCTACGAGCAGTACTTC,CASSVGTSVYEQYF
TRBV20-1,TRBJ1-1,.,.,TGCAGTGCTCTTCCAGGGGCCGTGAACACTGAAGCTTTCTTT,CSALPGAVNTEAFF
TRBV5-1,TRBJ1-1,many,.,TGCGCCAGCAGCTTTTCGACAGGCGTGAACACTGAAGCTTTCTTT,CASSFSTGVNTEAFF